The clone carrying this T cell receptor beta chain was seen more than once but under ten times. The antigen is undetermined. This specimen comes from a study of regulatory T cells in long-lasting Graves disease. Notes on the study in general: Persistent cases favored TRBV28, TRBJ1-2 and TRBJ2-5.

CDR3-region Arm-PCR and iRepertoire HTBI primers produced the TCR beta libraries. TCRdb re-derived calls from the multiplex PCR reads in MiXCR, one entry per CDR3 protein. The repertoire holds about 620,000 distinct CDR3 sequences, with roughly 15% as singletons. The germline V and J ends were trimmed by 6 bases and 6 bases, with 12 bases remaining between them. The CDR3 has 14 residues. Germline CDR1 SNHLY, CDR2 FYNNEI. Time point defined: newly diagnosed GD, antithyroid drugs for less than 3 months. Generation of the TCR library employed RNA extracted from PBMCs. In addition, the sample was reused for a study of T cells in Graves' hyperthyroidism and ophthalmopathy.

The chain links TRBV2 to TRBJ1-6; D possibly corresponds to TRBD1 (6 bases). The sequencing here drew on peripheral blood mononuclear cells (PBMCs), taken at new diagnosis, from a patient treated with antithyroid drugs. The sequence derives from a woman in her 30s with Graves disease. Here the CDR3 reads CASSYRVSNSPLHF. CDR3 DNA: TGTGCCAGCAGCTACAGGGTTTCTAATTCACCCCTCCACTTT.